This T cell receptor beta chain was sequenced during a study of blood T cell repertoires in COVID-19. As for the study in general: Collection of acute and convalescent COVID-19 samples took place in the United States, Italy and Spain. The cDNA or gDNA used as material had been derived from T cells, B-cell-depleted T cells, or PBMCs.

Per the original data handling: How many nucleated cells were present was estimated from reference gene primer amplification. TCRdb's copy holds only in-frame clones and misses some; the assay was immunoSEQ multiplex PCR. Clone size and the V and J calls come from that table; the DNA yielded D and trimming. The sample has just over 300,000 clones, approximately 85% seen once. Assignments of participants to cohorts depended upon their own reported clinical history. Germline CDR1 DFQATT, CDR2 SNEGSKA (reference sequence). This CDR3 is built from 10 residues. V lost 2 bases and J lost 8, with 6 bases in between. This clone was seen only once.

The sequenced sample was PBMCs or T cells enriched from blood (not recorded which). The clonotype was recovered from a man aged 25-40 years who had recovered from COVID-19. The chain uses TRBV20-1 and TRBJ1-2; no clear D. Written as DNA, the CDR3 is TGCAGTGCTAGAACATGGGGCTACACCTTC. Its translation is CSARTWGYTF.